This TCR beta chain was identified during a study of T cell repertoires in cytomegalovirus infection (dated by TCRdb to the late 2010s). General notes on the study: Donor HLA type was relevant to the analysis, as public TCR beta signatures indicated carriage of CMV infection together with the matching HLA type.

Points the paper makes about the study in general: Carriers of CMV infection plus the relevant HLA type were discriminated by the cumulative frequency of public TCR beta family members in the study cohort and in an independent roughly 400-donor cohort. In the ex vivo response, HLA-C-restricted CMV-specific TCR beta clonotypes were dominant, and in two of eight donors the single most frequent clonotype came from this HLA-C-restricted group.

Many counts were recorded for this clonotype. No cognate antigen has been identified for it. Base quality data are lacking; no much larger clone is found one base away. From its cysteine to its phenylalanine, the CDR3 spans 14 amino acids. The CDR3 DNA has 42 bases and is translated from base 1. V is reduced by 8 bases and J by 4 bases, leaving a spacing of 16 bases between them. The sequencer was an Illumina HiSeq 1500. TCRdb reanalyzed the raw reads on its own, using fastp at Q25 for trimming and MiXCR for clone calling, and kept in-frame beta chains. Every CDR3 protein is listed once, alongside the most common genes and DNA of its rows. The sample table records 500,000 or so distinct CDR3 sequences; 15% to 20% of these occur just once. 24% of the sample is in the top ten clones.

The TCR comes from a human donor in good health (CMV status not recorded). Some clones in this sample may be carry-over from other donors' samples. This sequence uses TRBV12-3 or TRBV12-4 and TRBJ2-3; perhaps TRBD1 is the D gene, with 6 bases matching. Sequencing was performed on CD8+ T cells from PBMCs. CDR3 protein: CASALVGAADTQYF. The nucleotide sequence reads TGTGCCAGCGCCCTAGTGGGGGCCGCAGATACGCAGTATTTT.